Included here is one T cell receptor (beta chain) sequence, with context. CDR1 is SGHRS, CDR2 YFSETQ, per germline. This CDR3 region has 15 residues. Trimming left V 3 bases short and J 1 base short, with 13 bases between. This sample is drawn from a study of blood T cell repertoires in COVID-19. Produced via immunoSEQ multiplex PCR; TCRdb's table is partial and in-frame only. The sample yields about 130,000 clones, about 88% seen once. Sequencing was done on a sample of peripheral blood. The chain couples TRBV5-1 to TRBJ1-1, with a weak D call TRBD1 (5 bases). The clonotype comes from a woman aged 80 or over with acute or convalescent COVID-19. CDR3 sequence: CASSWEGLQNTEAFF. The DNA for the CDR3 is TGCGCCAGCAGCTGGGAGGGACTCCAGAACACTGAAGCTTTCTTT.